This T cell receptor beta chain was found in a study of blood T cells in healthy people across ages. This clonotype showed up just a few times. Sample-barcoded 5' priming and a J-beta primer mix drove a second PCR of about 6 to 11 cycles. TCRdb called the 5' RACE reads again in MiXCR, with one record for every CDR3 protein. Here the sample spans about a million distinct CDR3 sequences, roughly 51% being singletons. The V gene end was trimmed by 2 bases and the J gene end by 8 bases; junction bases not matched to a gene: 9. In germline, CDR1 is MGHRA, CDR2 YSYEKL. The CDR3 length is 16 residues. The sequenced sample consisted of blood. The source of this sequence is an older woman in good health. This rearrangement joins TRBV4-1 to TRBJ2-1; 10 bases line up with TRBD1. CDR3 coding DNA: TGCGCCAGCAGCCAAAGATGGGACAGGGGTTGGGATGAGCAGTTCTTC. Translating it yields CASSQRWDRGWDEQFF.